This TCR beta chain was profiled in a study of cytomegalovirus exposure and HLA in healthy donors. Worth noting for this clone: Its antigen is currently unknown.

Trimming pared 4 bases from V and 0 bases from J, leaving 12 bases between. Germline V gene sequence: CDR1 SGHTA, CDR2 FQGNSA. The CDR3 extends over 15 amino acids. The study's findings and limits: In an earlier analysis, about 87% or about 30%: the productive usage of most TCR beta V segments. Both high specificity and high sensitivity reportedly marked the classifier's diagnosis of cytomegalovirus status. On later analysis, the bulk of CMV-associated TCR beta chains appeared to be HLA-restricted. Under in vitro conditions, a few CMV-associated chains were confirmed as specific for CMV antigens.

The study ran its PCR with 60 Vbeta and 13 Jbeta primers. Clones were sequenced by immunoSEQ multiplex PCR, and TCRdb holds only the in-frame ones, with some missing. Of fewer than 150,000 clones listed, 80% are singletons. The clonotype comes from a man between 40 and 49 years old in good health and CMV-seropositive. Input material: PBMCs. The gene calls are TRBV7-2 and TRBJ1-2; no clear D. As DNA, the CDR3 is TGTGCCAGCAGCTCGGAGGAGGGTCCTAACTATGGCTACACCTTC. Translating it yields CASSSEEGPNYGYTF.